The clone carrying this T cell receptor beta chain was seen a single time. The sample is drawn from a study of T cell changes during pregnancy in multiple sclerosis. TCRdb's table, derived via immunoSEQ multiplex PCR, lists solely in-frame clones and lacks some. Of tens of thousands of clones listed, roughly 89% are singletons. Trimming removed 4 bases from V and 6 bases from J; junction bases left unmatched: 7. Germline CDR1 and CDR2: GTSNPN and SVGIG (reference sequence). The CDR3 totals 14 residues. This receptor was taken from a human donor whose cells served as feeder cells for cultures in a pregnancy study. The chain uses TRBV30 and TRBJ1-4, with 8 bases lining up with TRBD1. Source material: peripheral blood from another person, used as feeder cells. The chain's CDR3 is CAWNRDRGDEKLFF. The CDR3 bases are TGTGCCTGGAATCGCGACAGGGGAGATGAAAAACTGTTTTTT.